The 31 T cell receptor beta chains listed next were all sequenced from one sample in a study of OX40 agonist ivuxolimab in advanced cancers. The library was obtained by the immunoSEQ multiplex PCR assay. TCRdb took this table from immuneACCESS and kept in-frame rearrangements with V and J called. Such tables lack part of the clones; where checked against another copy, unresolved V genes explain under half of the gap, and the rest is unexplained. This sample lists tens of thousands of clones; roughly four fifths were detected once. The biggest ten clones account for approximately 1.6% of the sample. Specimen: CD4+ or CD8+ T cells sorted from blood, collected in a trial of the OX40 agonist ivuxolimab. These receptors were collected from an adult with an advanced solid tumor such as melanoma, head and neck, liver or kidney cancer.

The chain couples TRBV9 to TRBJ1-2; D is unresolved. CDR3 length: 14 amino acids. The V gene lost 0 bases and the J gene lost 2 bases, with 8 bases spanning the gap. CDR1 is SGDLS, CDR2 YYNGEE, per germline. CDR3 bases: TGTGCCAGCAGCGTAGAGGTCAACAACTATGGCTACACCTTC. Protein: CASSVEVNNYGYTF. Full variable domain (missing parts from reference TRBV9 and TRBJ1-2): DSGVTQTPKHLITATGQRVTLRCSPRSGDLSVYWYQQSLDQGLQFLIQYYNGEERAKGNILERFSAQQFPDLHSELNLSSLELGDSALYFCASSVEVNNYGYTFGSGTRLTVV.

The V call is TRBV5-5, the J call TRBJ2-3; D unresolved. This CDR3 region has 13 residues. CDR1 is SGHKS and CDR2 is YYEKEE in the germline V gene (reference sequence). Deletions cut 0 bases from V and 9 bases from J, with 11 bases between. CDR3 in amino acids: CASSLDILHTQYF. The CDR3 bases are TGTGCCAGCAGCTTGGACATACTGCACACGCAGTATTTT.

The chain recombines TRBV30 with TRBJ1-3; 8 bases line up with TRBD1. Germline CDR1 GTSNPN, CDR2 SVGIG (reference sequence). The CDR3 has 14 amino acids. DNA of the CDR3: TGTGCTCAAAGGACAGGGCGAACTGGAAACACCATATATTTT. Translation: CAQRTGRTGNTIYF.

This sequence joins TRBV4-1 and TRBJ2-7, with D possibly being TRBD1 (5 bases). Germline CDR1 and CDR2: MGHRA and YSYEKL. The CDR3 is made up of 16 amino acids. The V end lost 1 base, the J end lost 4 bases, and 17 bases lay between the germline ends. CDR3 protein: CASSQGNSDSRYEQYF. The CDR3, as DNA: TGCGCCAGCAGCCAAGGGAACTCAGACAGCCGGTACGAGCAGTACTTC.

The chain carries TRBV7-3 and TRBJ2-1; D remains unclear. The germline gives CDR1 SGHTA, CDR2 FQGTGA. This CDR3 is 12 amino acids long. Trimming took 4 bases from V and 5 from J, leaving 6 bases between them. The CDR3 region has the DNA TGTGCCAGCAGCTCGGCGGACAATGAGCAGTTCTTC. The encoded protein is CASSSADNEQFF.

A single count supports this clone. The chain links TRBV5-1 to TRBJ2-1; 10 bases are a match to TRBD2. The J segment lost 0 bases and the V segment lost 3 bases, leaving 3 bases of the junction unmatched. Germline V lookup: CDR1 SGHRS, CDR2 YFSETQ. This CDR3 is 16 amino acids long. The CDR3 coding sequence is TGCGCCAGCAGCTACCCTAGCGGGAGCTCCTACAATGAGCAGTTCTTC. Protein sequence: CASSYPSGSSYNEQFF.

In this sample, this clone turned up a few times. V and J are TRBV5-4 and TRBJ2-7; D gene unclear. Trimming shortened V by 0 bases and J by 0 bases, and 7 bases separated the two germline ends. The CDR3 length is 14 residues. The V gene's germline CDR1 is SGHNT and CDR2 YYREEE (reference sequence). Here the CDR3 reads CASSLDSSSYEQYF. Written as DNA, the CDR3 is TGTGCCAGCAGCTTGGATTCAAGCTCCTACGAGCAGTACTTC.

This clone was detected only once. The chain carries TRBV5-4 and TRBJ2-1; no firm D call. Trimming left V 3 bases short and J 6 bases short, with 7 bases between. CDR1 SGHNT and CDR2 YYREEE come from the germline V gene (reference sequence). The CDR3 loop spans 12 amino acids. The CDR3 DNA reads TGTGCCAGCAGCTCAGATCTCAATGAGCAGTTCTTC. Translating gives CASSSDLNEQFF.

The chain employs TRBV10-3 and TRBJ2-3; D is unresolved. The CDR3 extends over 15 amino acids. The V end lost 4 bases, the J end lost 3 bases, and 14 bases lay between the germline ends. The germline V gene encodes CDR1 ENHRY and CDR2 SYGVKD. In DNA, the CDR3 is TGTGCCATCAGTGGACAACGGCCCGGGACAGATACGCAGTATTTT. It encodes CAISGQRPGTDTQYF.

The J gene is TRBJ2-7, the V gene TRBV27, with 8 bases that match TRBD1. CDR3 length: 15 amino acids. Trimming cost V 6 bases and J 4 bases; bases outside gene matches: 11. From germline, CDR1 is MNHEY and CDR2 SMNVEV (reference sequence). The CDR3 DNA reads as TGTGCCAGCAGAGACCGGGGGACAGGACATTACGAGCAGTACTTC. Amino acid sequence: CASRDRGTGHYEQYF.

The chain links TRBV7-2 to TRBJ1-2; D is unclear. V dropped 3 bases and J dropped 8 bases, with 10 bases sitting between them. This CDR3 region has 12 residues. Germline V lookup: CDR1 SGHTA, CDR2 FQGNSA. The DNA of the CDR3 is TGTGCCAGCAGCTTGGAGGTGGGCGGCTACACCTTC. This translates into CASSLEVGGYTF.

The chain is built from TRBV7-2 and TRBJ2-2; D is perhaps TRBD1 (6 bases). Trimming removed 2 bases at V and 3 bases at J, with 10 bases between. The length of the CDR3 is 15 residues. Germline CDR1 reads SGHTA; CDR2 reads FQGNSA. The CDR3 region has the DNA TGTGCCAGCAGCTTACCCGACAGGTACACCGGGGAGCTGTTTTTT. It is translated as CASSLPDRYTGELFF.

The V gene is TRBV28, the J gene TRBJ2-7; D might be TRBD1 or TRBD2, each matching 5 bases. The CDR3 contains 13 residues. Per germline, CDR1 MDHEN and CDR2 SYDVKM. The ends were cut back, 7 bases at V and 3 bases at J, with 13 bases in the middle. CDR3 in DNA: TGTGCCAGCAAGGGACCTACCAACTACGAGCAGTACTTC. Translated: CASKGPTNYEQYF.

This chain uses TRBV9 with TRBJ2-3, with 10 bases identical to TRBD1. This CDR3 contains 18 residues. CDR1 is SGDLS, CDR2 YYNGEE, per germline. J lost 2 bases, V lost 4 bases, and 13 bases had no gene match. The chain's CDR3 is CASSHRQGALLFTDTQYF. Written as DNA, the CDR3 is TGTGCCAGCAGCCACCGACAGGGGGCGCTGCTTTTCACAGATACGCAGTATTTT.

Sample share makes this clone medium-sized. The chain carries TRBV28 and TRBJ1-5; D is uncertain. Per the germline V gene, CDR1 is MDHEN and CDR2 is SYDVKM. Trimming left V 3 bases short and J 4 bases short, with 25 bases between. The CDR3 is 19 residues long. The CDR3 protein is CASSFGWVRSSRLNQPQHF. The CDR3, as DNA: TGTGCCAGCAGTTTCGGGTGGGTCAGGTCAAGTCGTCTGAATCAGCCCCAGCATTTT.

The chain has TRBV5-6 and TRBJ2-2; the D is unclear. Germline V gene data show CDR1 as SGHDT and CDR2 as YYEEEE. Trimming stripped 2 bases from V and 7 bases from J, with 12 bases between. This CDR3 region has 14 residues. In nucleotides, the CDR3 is TGTGCCAGCAGCTTTGGAACCCGAGGCGGGGAGCTGTTTTTT. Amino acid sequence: CASSFGTRGGELFF. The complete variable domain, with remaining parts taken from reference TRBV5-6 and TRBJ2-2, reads DAGVTQSPTHLIKTRGQQVTLRCSPKSGHDTVSWYQQALGQGPQFIFQYYEEEERQRGNFPDRFSGHQFPNYSSELNVNALLLGDSALYLCASSFGTRGGELFFGEGSRLTVL.

CDR3 sequence: CASSLWGEQFF. CDR3 nucleotide sequence: TGTGCCAGCAGCTTGTGGGGTGAGCAGTTCTTC. The chain is built from TRBV5-8 and TRBJ2-1; no firm D call. Germline V gene data show CDR1 as SGHTS and CDR2 as YDEGEE. This CDR3 comprises 11 residues. V lost 1 base, J lost 9 bases, and 5 bases lay in between.

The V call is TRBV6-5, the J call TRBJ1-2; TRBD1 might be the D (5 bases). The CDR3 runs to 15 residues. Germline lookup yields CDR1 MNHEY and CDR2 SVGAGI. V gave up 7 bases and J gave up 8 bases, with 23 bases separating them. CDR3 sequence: CASIATGGPFLGYTF. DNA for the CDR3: TGTGCCAGCATCGCGACGGGGGGTCCCTTTTTAGGCTACACCTTC.

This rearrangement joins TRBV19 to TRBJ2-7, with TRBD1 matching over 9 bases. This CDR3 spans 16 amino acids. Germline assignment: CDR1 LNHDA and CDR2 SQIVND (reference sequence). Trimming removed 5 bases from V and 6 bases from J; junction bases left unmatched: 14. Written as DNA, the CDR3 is TGTGCCAGTAGTTTCGGCGGGGACAGGGTACGAGGCGAGCAGTACTTC. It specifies CASSFGGDRVRGEQYF. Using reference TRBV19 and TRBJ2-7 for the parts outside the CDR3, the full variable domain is DGGITQSPKYLFRKEGQNVTLSCEQNLNHDAMYWYRQDPGQGLRLIYYSQIVNDFQKGDIAEGYSVSREKKESFPLTVTSAQKNPTAFYLCASSFGGDRVRGEQYFGPGTRLTVT.

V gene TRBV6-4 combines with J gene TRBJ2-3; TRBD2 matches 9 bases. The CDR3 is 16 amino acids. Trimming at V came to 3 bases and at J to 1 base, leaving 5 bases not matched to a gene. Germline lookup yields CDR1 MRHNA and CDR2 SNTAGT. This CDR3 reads CASSETSGGGTDTQYF. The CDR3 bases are TGTGCCAGCAGTGAGACTAGCGGAGGAGGCACAGATACGCAGTATTTT.

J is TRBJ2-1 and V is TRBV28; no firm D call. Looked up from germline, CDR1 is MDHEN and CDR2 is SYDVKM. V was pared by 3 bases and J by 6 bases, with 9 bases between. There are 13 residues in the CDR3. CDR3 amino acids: CASSFSHPNEQFF. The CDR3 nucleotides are TGTGCCAGCAGTTTTTCCCACCCCAATGAGCAGTTCTTC.

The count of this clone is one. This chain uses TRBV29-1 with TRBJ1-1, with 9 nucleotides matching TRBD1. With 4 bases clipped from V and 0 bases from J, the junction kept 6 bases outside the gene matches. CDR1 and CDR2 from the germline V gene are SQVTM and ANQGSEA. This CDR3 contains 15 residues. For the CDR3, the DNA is TGCAGCGTTGGCTACAGGGGGCAGCTGAACACTGAAGCTTTCTTT. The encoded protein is CSVGYRGQLNTEAFF.

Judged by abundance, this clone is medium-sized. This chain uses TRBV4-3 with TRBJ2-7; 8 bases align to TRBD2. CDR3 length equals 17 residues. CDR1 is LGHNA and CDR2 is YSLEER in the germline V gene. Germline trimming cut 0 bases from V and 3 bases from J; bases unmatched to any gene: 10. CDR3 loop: CASSQDPPSTSGYEQYF. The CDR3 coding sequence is TGCGCCAGCAGCCAAGATCCACCCTCAACTAGCGGCTACGAGCAGTACTTC.

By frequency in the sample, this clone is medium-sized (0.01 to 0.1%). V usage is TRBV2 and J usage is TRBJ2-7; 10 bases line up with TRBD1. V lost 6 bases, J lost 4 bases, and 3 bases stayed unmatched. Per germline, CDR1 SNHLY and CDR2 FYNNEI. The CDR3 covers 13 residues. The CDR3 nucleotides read TGTGCCAGCAGGGAGGACAGGGGGTACGAGCAGTACTTC. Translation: CASREDRGYEQYF.

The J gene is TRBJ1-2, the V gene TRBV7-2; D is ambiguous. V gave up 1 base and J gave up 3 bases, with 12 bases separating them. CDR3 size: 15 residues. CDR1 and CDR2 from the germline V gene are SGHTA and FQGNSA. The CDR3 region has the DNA TGTGCCAGCAGCTTAGAGGTTCGGCAGTACTATGGCTACACCTTC. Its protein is CASSLEVRQYYGYTF. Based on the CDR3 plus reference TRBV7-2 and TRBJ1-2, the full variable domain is GAGVSQSPSNKVTEKGKDVELRCDPISGHTALYWYRQSLGQGLEFLIYFQGNSAPDKSGLPSDRFSAERTGGSVSTLTIQRTQQEDSAVYLCASSLEVRQYYGYTFGSGTRLTVV.

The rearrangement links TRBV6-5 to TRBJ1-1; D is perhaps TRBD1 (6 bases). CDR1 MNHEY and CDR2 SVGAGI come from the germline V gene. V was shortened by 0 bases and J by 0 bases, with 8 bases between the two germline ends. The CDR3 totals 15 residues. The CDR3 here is CASSYSGDMNTEAFF. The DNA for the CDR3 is TGTGCCAGCAGTTACTCAGGGGACATGAACACTGAAGCTTTCTTT.

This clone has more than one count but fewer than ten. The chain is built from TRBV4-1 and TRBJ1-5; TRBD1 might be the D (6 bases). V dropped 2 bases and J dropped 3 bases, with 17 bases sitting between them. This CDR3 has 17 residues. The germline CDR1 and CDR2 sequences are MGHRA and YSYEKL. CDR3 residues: CASSQTVTRGPNQPQHF. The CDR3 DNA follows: TGCGCCAGCAGCCAAACCGTAACCCGGGGGCCCAATCAGCCCCAGCATTTT.

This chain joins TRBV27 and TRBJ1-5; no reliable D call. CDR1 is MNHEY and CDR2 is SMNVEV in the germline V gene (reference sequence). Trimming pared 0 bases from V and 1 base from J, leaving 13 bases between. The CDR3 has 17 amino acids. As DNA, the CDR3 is TGTGCCAGCAGTTTATCAGGAAGGGCAAGGAGCAATCAGCCCCAGCATTTT. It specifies CASSLSGRARSNQPQHF.

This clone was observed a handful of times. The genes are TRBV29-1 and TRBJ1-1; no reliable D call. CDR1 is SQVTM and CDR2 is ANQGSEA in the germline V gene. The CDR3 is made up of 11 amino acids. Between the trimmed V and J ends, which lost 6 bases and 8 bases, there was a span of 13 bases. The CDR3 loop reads CSVRTFGEAFF. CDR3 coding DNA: TGCAGCGTCCGGACCTTCGGAGAAGCTTTCTTT.

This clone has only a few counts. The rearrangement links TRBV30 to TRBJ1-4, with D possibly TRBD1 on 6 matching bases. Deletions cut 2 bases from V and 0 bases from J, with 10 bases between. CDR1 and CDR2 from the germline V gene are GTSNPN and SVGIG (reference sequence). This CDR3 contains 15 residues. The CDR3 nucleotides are TGTGCCTGGAGTCGACCAGGGGCAACTAATGAAAAACTGTTTTTT. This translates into CAWSRPGATNEKLFF.

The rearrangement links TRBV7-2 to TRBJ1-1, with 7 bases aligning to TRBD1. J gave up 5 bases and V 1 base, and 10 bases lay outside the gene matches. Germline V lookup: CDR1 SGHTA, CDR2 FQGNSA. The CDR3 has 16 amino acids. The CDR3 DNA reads TGTGCCAGCAGCTTAGGCCGGGACAGCGTCCCAACTGAAGCTTTCTTT. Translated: CASSLGRDSVPTEAFF.